What follows are 23 T cell receptor beta chains derived from one specimen sequenced in a study of OX40 agonist ivuxolimab in advanced cancers. Sequenced by immunoSEQ multiplex PCR; TCRdb stores in-frame clones only, minus some. The top ten clones hold around 0.8% of a sample with approximately 58,000 clones, around four fifths of them seen once. Sequencing was performed on CD4+ or CD8+ T cells sorted from blood, taken in a trial of the OX40 agonist ivuxolimab. These receptors were taken from an adult with an advanced solid tumor such as melanoma, head and neck, liver or kidney cancer.

The J gene is TRBJ1-4, the V gene TRBV6-1; D gene ambiguous. CDR3 length: 15 residues. The V and J ends lost 7 bases and 0 bases respectively, with 12 bases between them. Germline values: CDR1 MNHNS, CDR2 SASEGT. DNA for the CDR3: TGTGCCAGCAAGACTCTACCTGCAACTAATGAAAAACTGTTTTTT. Protein product: CASKTLPATNEKLFF.

The CDR3, as DNA: TGTGCCAGCAGTTTGTGGCTAGCGGGGAACACAGATACGCAGTATTTT. Residues: CASSLWLAGNTDTQYF. This chain joins TRBV6-5 and TRBJ2-3, with TRBD2 identical over 9 bases. Germline V lookup: CDR1 MNHEY, CDR2 SVGAGI. Trimming cost V 4 bases and J 2 bases; bases outside gene matches: 7. The CDR3 runs to 16 residues.

The rearrangement uses TRBV5-5 and TRBJ2-3; 7 bases are a match to TRBD1. The length of the CDR3 is 14 residues. CDR1 and CDR2 from the germline V gene are SGHKS and YYEKEE (reference sequence). J gave up 15 bases and V 2 bases, and 15 bases lay outside the gene matches. CDR3 region: CASSLATPGTELYF. CDR3 nucleotides: TGTGCCAGCAGCTTAGCAACCCCCGGGACAGAGCTTTATTTT. Filled out from reference TRBV5-5 and TRBJ2-3, the complete variable domain reads DAGVTQSPTHLIKTRGQQVTLRCSPISGHKSVSWYQQVLGQGPQFIFQYYEKEERGRGNFPDRFSARQFPNYSSELNVNALLLGDSALYLCASSLATPGTELYFGPGTRLTVL.

This clone showed up just once. This chain links TRBV7-7 with TRBJ2-5, with D perhaps matching TRBD2 (6 bases). Germline assignment: CDR1 SSHAT and CDR2 FNYEAQ (reference sequence). V was trimmed by 5 bases and J by 4 bases, leaving 20 bases between them. This CDR3 is built from 16 residues. The CDR3 region is CASSPGGVGLRETQYF. In nucleotides, the CDR3 is TGTGCCAGCAGCCCGGGCGGGGTGGGGCTTCGAGAGACCCAGTACTTC. The full variable domain, rest sourced from reference TRBV7-7 and TRBJ2-5, is GAGVSQSPRYKVTKRGQDVTLRCDPISSHATLYWYQQALGQGPEFLTYFNYEAQPDKSGLPSDRFSAERPEGSISTLTIQRTEQRDSAMYRCASSPGGVGLRETQYFGPGTRLLVL.

This chain links TRBV28 with TRBJ1-6; the match to TRBD1 covers 7 bases. This CDR3 is built from 15 residues. The germline gives CDR1 MDHEN, CDR2 SYDVKM. Trimming cost V 4 bases and J 7 bases; bases outside gene matches: 7. The CDR3 sequence is CASSSQTGLNSPLHF. Here the CDR3 DNA reads TGTGCCAGCAGTTCCCAGACAGGGCTAAATTCACCCCTCCACTTT.

The chain joins TRBV2 to TRBJ1-2; tentatively, D is TRBD1 (6 bases). V shed 7 bases and J shed 12 bases, with 18 bases lying between them. The germline CDR1 and CDR2 sequences are SNHLY and FYNNEI. This CDR3 is built from 12 residues. CDR3 in amino acids: CASNPGTPLDTF. As DNA, the CDR3 is TGTGCCAGCAACCCCGGGACACCCCTTGACACCTTC.

The chain uses TRBV11-3 and TRBJ1-4, with 8 positions matching TRBD1. The CDR3 covers 15 residues. The V and J ends lost 3 bases and 1 base, in that order; junction bases with no gene match: 1. Germline assignment: CDR1 SGHNT and CDR2 YENEEA. The CDR3 region is CASSFDRGTNEKLFF. As DNA, the CDR3 is TGTGCCAGCAGCTTTGACAGGGGAACTAATGAAAAACTGTTTTTT.

Only a few counts were recorded for this clone. This chain connects TRBV9 to TRBJ2-5, with TRBD2 identical over 7 bases. Germline V gene lookup returns CDR1 SGDLS and CDR2 YYNGEE. The CDR3 has 13 residues. The V segment lost 0 bases and the J segment 6 bases; nucleotides outside the gene matches: 2. The CDR3 is CASSVAGGKTQYF. CDR3 coding DNA: TGTGCCAGCAGCGTAGCCGGGGGGAAGACCCAGTACTTC.

The chain uses TRBV19 and TRBJ2-3; unclear D gene. V lost 2 bases to trimming and J lost 0 bases, with 9 bases between them. The CDR3 covers 15 residues. The germline V gene encodes CDR1 LNHDA and CDR2 SQIVND (reference sequence). The CDR3 reads CASSITSSSTDTQYF. DNA for the CDR3: TGTGCCAGTAGTATAACCAGCTCTAGCACAGATACGCAGTATTTT.

This clone was counted once. The genes are TRBV6-1 and TRBJ1-4; D is ambiguous. Deletions cut 1 base from V and 3 bases from J, with 15 bases between. The CDR3 consists of 17 residues. Germline V gene lookup returns CDR1 MNHNS and CDR2 SASEGT. The CDR3 region is CASSEDTGRPSNEKLFF. DNA for the CDR3: TGTGCCAGCAGTGAAGATACCGGACGGCCCTCTAATGAAAAACTGTTTTTT.

The table lists this clone with a count of one. This sequence joins TRBV5-1 and TRBJ1-1; weak D call: TRBD1 (5 bases). CDR3 length: 14 residues. V was cut by 4 bases and J by 3 bases, with 13 bases left in between. From germline, CDR1 is SGHRS and CDR2 YFSETQ. The DNA of the CDR3 is TGCGCCAGCAGCCGGGACTTGATATACACTGAAGCTTTCTTT. This codes for CASSRDLIYTEAFF.

This chain links TRBV4-2 with TRBJ2-7; 12 bases are a match to TRBD2. CDR1 and CDR2 from the germline V gene are LGHNA and YNFKEQ. J gave up 2 bases and V 0 bases, and 8 bases lay outside the gene matches. The CDR3 contains 18 residues. CDR3 sequence: CASSQDQGTSGLAYEQYF. CDR3 DNA sequence: TGTGCCAGCAGCCAAGATCAGGGGACTAGCGGGCTAGCCTACGAGCAGTACTTC.

The chain combines TRBV5-1 with TRBJ1-1; tentatively, D is TRBD1 (5 bases). CDR3 size: 13 residues. Germline-derived CDR1 and CDR2 are SGHRS and YFSETQ. V lost 2 bases, J lost 6 bases, and 11 bases lay in between. CDR3 sequence reads: CASSFRAGSEAFF. In DNA form, the CDR3 reads TGCGCCAGCAGCTTCAGGGCCGGGTCTGAAGCTTTCTTT.

V gene TRBV10-3 combines with J gene TRBJ1-5, with D tentatively TRBD1 (5 bases). The CDR3 has 16 amino acids. Trimming shortened V by 2 bases and J by 6 bases, and 17 bases separated the two germline ends. Germline V gene lookup returns CDR1 ENHRY and CDR2 SYGVKD. The DNA for the CDR3 is TGTGCCATCAGTGAGAGTGGTCGGGCGGGGGGTCAGCCCCAGCATTTT. This gives the protein CAISESGRAGGQPQHF.

CDR3 in amino acids: CASSTGQGVNTEAFF. CDR3 DNA sequence: TGCGCCAGCAGCACTGGACAGGGGGTGAACACTGAAGCTTTCTTT. This chain connects TRBV5-1 to TRBJ1-1; 10 bases are shared with TRBD1. J was trimmed by 0 bases and V by 4 bases; bases with no gene match: 3. Germline V lookup: CDR1 SGHRS, CDR2 YFSETQ. The CDR3 consists of 15 residues.

The chain recombines TRBV7-7 with TRBJ2-5; the match to TRBD1 covers 8 bases. The CDR3 contains 15 residues. Germline V gene lookup returns CDR1 SSHAT and CDR2 FNYEAQ (reference sequence). Losses at the gene ends were 2 bases for V and 5 bases for J; bases not matched to a gene: 7. CDR3 DNA: TGTGCCAGCAGCTTATGGACAGGGAGTTCCGAGACCCAGTACTTC. Its protein is CASSLWTGSSETQYF.

J is TRBJ2-3 and V is TRBV7-2, with 7 positions matching TRBD2. The germline gives CDR1 SGHTA, CDR2 FQGNSA. The J segment lost 6 bases and the V segment lost 6 bases, leaving 12 bases of the junction unmatched. The CDR3 consists of 15 residues. The DNA of the CDR3 is TGTGCCAGCAGTCCTAGCGGTCAACTCGGGGATACGCAGTATTTT. The encoded protein is CASSPSGQLGDTQYF. Together with reference TRBV7-2 and TRBJ2-3, the CDR3 gives the full variable domain: GAGVSQSPSNKVTEKGKDVELRCDPISGHTALYWYRQSLGQGLEFLIYFQGNSAPDKSGLPSDRFSAERTGGSVSTLTIQRTQQEDSAVYLCASSPSGQLGDTQYFGPGTRLTVL.

The genes are TRBV7-2 and TRBJ1-3; no reliable D call. The length of the CDR3 is 12 residues. Germline CDR1 is SGHTA and CDR2 is FQGNSA. Trimming stripped 6 bases from V and 4 bases from J, with 7 bases between. The CDR3 is CASRSLGNTIYF. DNA of the CDR3: TGTGCCAGCAGGTCTCTCGGAAACACCATATATTTT.

The V gene is TRBV7-2, the J gene TRBJ2-1; possible D gene TRBD1, 6 bases. V lost 10 bases and J lost 0, with 22 bases in between. Looked up from germline, CDR1 is SGHTA and CDR2 is FQGNSA. The CDR3 consists of 17 residues. For the CDR3, the DNA is TGTGCCACGGCGAACCTCAGGGGACCACCCTCCTACAATGAGCAGTTCTTC. Translating gives CATANLRGPPSYNEQFF.

This CDR3 reads CASSVVAGGIQETQYF. The CDR3 region has the DNA TGTGCCAGCAGCGTAGTGGCGGGGGGAATACAAGAGACCCAGTACTTC. The rearrangement uses TRBV9 and TRBJ2-5, with 8 nucleotides matching TRBD2. CDR3 size: 16 residues. With V trimmed by 0 bases and J by 2 bases, 6 bases remained unmatched. Germline V lookup: CDR1 SGDLS, CDR2 YYNGEE.

The chain joins TRBV19 to TRBJ1-5; 7 nucleotides line up with TRBD1. V lost 8 bases to trimming and J lost 0 bases; unmatched junction nucleotides: 7. CDR3 length equals 15 residues. Germline V gene sequence: CDR1 LNHDA, CDR2 SQIVND (reference sequence). CDR3 nucleotide sequence: TGTGCCAGTGGGGGACAGCCCTATAGCAATCAGCCCCAGCATTTT. As protein: CASGGQPYSNQPQHF.

This chain links TRBV5-8 with TRBJ1-3; D is undetermined. Germline V gives CDR1 SGHTS, CDR2 YDEGEE. This CDR3 contains 14 residues. The V end was cut by 7 bases, the J end by 4 bases, with 15 bases between. The CDR3 spells CASARSSPGNTIYF. The CDR3 region has the DNA TGTGCCAGCGCCCGAAGTTCACCCGGAAACACCATATATTTT.

The chain employs TRBV5-1 and TRBJ2-3; 8 bases are a match to TRBD1. J gave up 5 bases and V 4 bases, and 9 bases lay outside the gene matches. CDR3 length: 15 amino acids. Germline V gene sequence: CDR1 SGHRS, CDR2 YFSETQ. Written as DNA, the CDR3 is TGCGCCAGCAGCCTTGACAGGGGAAGTGTAGATACGCAGTATTTT. Translated, it gives CASSLDRGSVDTQYF.